Listed below are T cell receptor beta chains from one sample, sequenced in a study of OX40 agonist ivuxolimab in advanced cancers. Libraries were prepared by immunoSEQ multiplex PCR; TCRdb keeps only in-frame clonotypes and omits some of them. Counted here are roughly 77,000 clones, 85% occurring once; the ten biggest clones make up approximately 2.3%. The sample here was CD4+ or CD8+ T cells sorted from blood, taken in a trial of the OX40 agonist ivuxolimab. These receptor sequences come from an adult with an advanced solid tumor such as melanoma, head and neck, liver or kidney cancer. The CDR3 runs from the conserved cysteine through the conserved F or W. A D gene is named only where the DNA matches it firmly. A row's size may be missing; if present it is once, few, many or a size class.

clone size	V gene	D gene	J gene	CDR3 DNA	CDR3 protein
NA	TRBV6-1	NA	TRBJ1-6	TGTGCCAGCAGTGAAATGCAGGGACCTTATAATTCACCCCTCCACTTT	CASSEMQGPYNSPLHF
few	TRBV2	NA	TRBJ2-5	TGTGCCAGCAGTGAAGGCAGGTCCCCAAGGGCAGAGACCCAGTACTTC	CASSEGRSPRAETQYF
once	TRBV7-3	NA	TRBJ2-1	TGTGCCAGCAGCCCCGCCCGCTACAATGAGCAGTTCTTC	CASSPARYNEQFF
once	TRBV28	NA	TRBJ1-5	TGTGCCAGCAGCCCACCCAATCAGCCCCAGCATTTT	CASSPPNQPQHF
NA	TRBV11-2	NA	TRBJ2-7	TGTGCCAGCAGCTTATGGACAATGACCTACGAGCAGTACTTC	CASSLWTMTYEQYF
NA	TRBV30	TRBD1	TRBJ1-2	TGTGCCTGGAAAATTACAGGGGGCGGCTACACCTTC	CAWKITGGGYTF
NA	TRBV28	NA	TRBJ2-7	TGTGCCAGCAGTTACCCGGACTCCTACGAGCAGTACTTC	CASSYPDSYEQYF
NA	TRBV20-1	NA	TRBJ2-1	TGCAGTGCTTCCGGGACCCCTAGGGAGTTCTTC	CSASGTPREFF
NA	TRBV6-6	TRBD1	TRBJ2-1	TGTGCCAGCATTGACAGGGGGCGGCTTGGGGATGAGCAGTTCTTC	CASIDRGRLGDEQFF
NA	TRBV7-2	NA	TRBJ1-5	TGTGCCAGCAGCTTAGGGGGGGTCAATCAGCCCCAGCATTTT	CASSLGGVNQPQHF
few	TRBV19	TRBD1	TRBJ2-7	TGTGCCAGTAAGATGGGGACAGGGGGCACCTACGAGCAGTACTTC	CASKMGTGGTYEQYF
NA	TRBV7-2	NA	TRBJ1-6	TGTGCCAGCAGGTGGAGATCCTATAATTCACCCCTCCACTTT	CASRWRSYNSPLHF
NA	TRBV6-6	TRBD2	TRBJ2-5	TGTGCCAGCAGTTCTGGCGGGGGGGGCCAAGAGACCCAGTACTTC	CASSSGGGGQETQYF
NA	TRBV19	NA	TRBJ1-2	TGTGCCAGTAGTATAGACCGACACTATGGCTACACCTTC	CASSIDRHYGYTF
NA	TRBV10-2	NA	TRBJ1-3	TGCGCCAGCAGTGAGTCGCCCCTGACTTGGAGCGGAAACACCATATATTTT	CASSESPLTWSGNTIYF
NA	TRBV2	NA	TRBJ2-1	TGTGCCAGCAGTGCCGCTAGCGCTGAGCAGTTCTTC	CASSAASAEQFF
few	TRBV5-1	TRBD1	TRBJ1-4	TGCGCCAGCAGCGGTACGGGACAGTTTAATGAAAAACTGTTTTTT	CASSGTGQFNEKLFF
NA	TRBV6-4	NA	TRBJ1-6	TGTGCCAGCAGCCCTTCCCGTGGGAAAAATTCACCCCTCCACTTT	CASSPSRGKNSPLHF
NA	TRBV5-1	NA	TRBJ2-7	TGCGCCAGCAGCTTGGGTCCGGGGGACACCTACGAGCAGTACTTC	CASSLGPGDTYEQYF
NA	TRBV7-9	NA	TRBJ2-3	TGTGCCAGCAGCTTAGGTATTGGGGCTCTAATTAGCACAGATACGCAGTATTTT	CASSLGIGALISTDTQYF
once	TRBV10-3	TRBD1	TRBJ1-3	TGTGCCATCAGTGAGTCCAGGGGGAGTGGAAACACCATATATTTT	CAISESRGSGNTIYF
few	TRBV18	TRBD2	TRBJ2-5	TGTGCCAGCTCACCGACTAGCGGGGACCAAGAGACCCAGTACTTC	CASSPTSGDQETQYF
NA	TRBV19	NA	TRBJ2-6	TGTGCCAGTAGTGGGGGGGCCAACGTCCTGACTTTC	CASSGGANVLTF
NA	TRBV18	NA	TRBJ1-1	TGTGCCAGCTCACGGGCCTCCTCGGGCACTGAAGCTTTCTTT	CASSRASSGTEAFF
NA	TRBV9	TRBD2	TRBJ2-3	TGTGCCAGCAGCACCCAACCTGGAGCGGGGGGGCTAGGTACGCAGTATTTT	CASSTQPGAGGLGTQYF
NA	TRBV6-1	NA	TRBJ1-1	TGTGCCAGCAGTGGGACCCCAACTAACACTGAAGCTTTCTTT	CASSGTPTNTEAFF
NA	TRBV7-2	NA	TRBJ2-3	TGTGCCAGCAGCTGGGTAGGGGGGGCTAGCACAGATACGCAGTATTTT	CASSWVGGASTDTQYF
NA	TRBV9	NA	TRBJ1-4	TGTGCCAGCAGCGTAGCCCCGGACAGTAATGAAAAACTGTTTTTT	CASSVAPDSNEKLFF
NA	TRBV5-1	NA	TRBJ1-1	TGCGCCAGCAGCCATTCCGAATCCCTGAACACTGAAGCTTTCTTT	CASSHSESLNTEAFF
NA	TRBV7-2	TRBD1	TRBJ2-1	TGTGCCAGCAGCCACCGAGGGTGGGGCAGGGGGCTGAATGAGCAGTTCTTC	CASSHRGWGRGLNEQFF
NA	TRBV5-5	TRBD1	TRBJ1-5	TGTGCCAGCAGAAGGGACAGCGATCAGCCCCAGCATTTT	CASRRDSDQPQHF
NA	TRBV4-1	NA	TRBJ1-4	TGCGCCAGCAGCTTACTAAGGGACCATAATGAAAAACTGTTTTTT	CASSLLRDHNEKLFF
NA	TRBV4-2	NA	TRBJ2-3	TGTGCCAGCAGCGAAGCGGCTAGCACAGATACGCAGTATTTT	CASSEAASTDTQYF
NA	TRBV10-3	TRBD2	TRBJ2-5	TGTGCCATCAGCCTAAAACTAGCGGGGGTTCGAGAGACCCAGTACTTC	CAISLKLAGVRETQYF
NA	TRBV5-4	TRBD1	TRBJ2-7	TGTGCCAGCAGGAAACAGGGGGCGTATCTTGAGCAGTACTTC	CASRKQGAYLEQYF
NA	TRBV2	TRBD1	TRBJ1-4	TGTGCCAGCAGTCTACAGGGGGCGGGAACTAATGAAAAACTGTTTTTT	CASSLQGAGTNEKLFF
NA	TRBV11-1	TRBD1	TRBJ2-2	TGTGCCAGCAGCTTAGGACGGGACAGGGTCCCCGGGGAGCTGTTTTTT	CASSLGRDRVPGELFF
NA	TRBV30	NA	TRBJ2-7	TGTGCCTGGAGTGTACCCTCCTACGAGCAGTACTTC	CAWSVPSYEQYF
NA	TRBV30	TRBD2	TRBJ2-7	TGTGCCTGGAGACTAGCGGGGGGCTACGAGCAGTACTTC	CAWRLAGGYEQYF
NA	TRBV30	TRBD1	TRBJ1-1	TGTGCCTGGAGAGCCAACCGGGACAGTGAAGCTTTCTTT	CAWRANRDSEAFF
NA	TRBV2	TRBD1	TRBJ2-2	TGTGCCAGCAGCTCCGGGACAGGGACCGGGGAGCTGTTTTTT	CASSSGTGTGELFF
few	TRBV6-6	TRBD1	TRBJ1-2	TGTGCCAGCAGTGACCGACAGGGGGAGGTCTATGGCTACACCTTC	CASSDRQGEVYGYTF
NA	TRBV5-1	TRBD1	TRBJ2-7	TGCGCCAGCAGGGGGGACAGGGTTGTCGAGCAGTACTTC	CASRGDRVVEQYF
NA	TRBV19	TRBD1	TRBJ2-7	TGTGCCAGTACCCCCACAGGGGGAAGTTACGAGCAGTACTTC	CASTPTGGSYEQYF
NA	TRBV10-3	TRBD2	TRBJ2-7	TGTGCCGGGGGGGGAAGGGACGAGCAGTACTTC	CAGGGRDEQYF
NA	TRBV19	NA	TRBJ1-3	TGTGCCAGTAGTATCAACAGCAACTCTGGAAACACCATATATTTT	CASSINSNSGNTIYF
NA	TRBV9	NA	TRBJ2-5	TGTGCCAGCAGCGTAGGGTTGAATTTTGGAGAGACCCAGTACTTC	CASSVGLNFGETQYF
NA	TRBV29-1	NA	TRBJ1-1	TGCAGCGTTGAGGGTCTGGGTAACACTGAAGCTTTCTTT	CSVEGLGNTEAFF
NA	TRBV5-1	NA	TRBJ1-4	TGCGCCAGCAGCTTGGAGGGCCTGGGGACAAACCGAAAACTGTTTTTT	CASSLEGLGTNRKLFF
NA	TRBV4-1	NA	TRBJ1-3	TGCGCCAGCAGCCAAGGAGGGAACGGAAACACCATATATTTT	CASSQGGNGNTIYF
NA	TRBV19	NA	TRBJ2-1	TGTGCCAGTAGTATGCTAGGAGGGAATGAGCAGTTCTTC	CASSMLGGNEQFF
NA	TRBV5-1	TRBD1	TRBJ1-1	TGCGCCAGCAGCTTCGTCCGGGACAGGGGTACTGAAGCTTTCTTT	CASSFVRDRGTEAFF
NA	TRBV7-9	NA	TRBJ2-5	TGTGCCAGCAGCCCGAGGGTAGAAGAGACCCAGTACTTC	CASSPRVEETQYF
few	TRBV30	NA	TRBJ1-1	TGTGCCTGGAAGGGGGGCTCAATGAACACTGAAGCTTTCTTT	CAWKGGSMNTEAFF